This TCR beta chain originates from a study of shared clonotypes between healthy human individuals. Across the whole study: The study drew on two women and a few men aged 18 to 49 as donors. General study results and limits: The rarefaction results pointed to incomplete sorted-subset sequencing despite large depth. The sampled material consisted only of blood, and tissue repertoires are likely to differ.

On this clone: Its target is not known.

Deletions cut 3 bases from V and 0 bases from J, with 3 bases between. Germline-derived CDR1 and CDR2 are SGHVS and FNYEAQ. The CDR3 covers 12 residues. Study donors comprised healthy, HIV-negative adults devoid of recent acute infection or vaccination. The assay was immunoSEQ multiplex PCR, and TCRdb's table has in-frame clones only and misses some. The profile covers roughly 1.4 million clones, with around 98.5% appearing a single time and roughly 0.35% taken by the ten largest. The chain uses TRBV7-6 and TRBJ2-7; no reliable D call. The sample consisted of naive CD4+ T cells sorted from blood. Subset defined: CD45RA+ positively selected. This TCR was sampled from a young man in good health. The CDR3 DNA sequence: TGTGCCAGCAGCTTCAACTCCTACGAGCAGTACTTC. Translating gives CASSFNSYEQYF.